Below are 30 T cell receptor beta chains sequenced from a single sample in a study of OX40 agonist ivuxolimab in advanced cancers. Measured with immunoSEQ multiplex PCR; TCRdb has only the in-frame clones, and not every one. The sample holds roughly 77,000 clones, roughly four fifths seen once. Sequenced here: CD4+ or CD8+ T cells sorted from blood, sampled in a trial of the OX40 agonist ivuxolimab. These receptors were taken from an adult with an advanced solid tumor such as melanoma, head and neck, liver or kidney cancer.

The rearrangement joins TRBV5-1 to TRBJ2-7; D ambiguous. The V end lost 1 base, the J end lost 4 bases, and 9 bases lay between the germline ends. This CDR3 has 13 amino acids. Per germline, CDR1 SGHRS and CDR2 YFSETQ. This chain's CDR3 is CASSLTTDYEQYF. Here the CDR3 DNA reads TGCGCCAGCAGCTTGACCACAGATTACGAGCAGTACTTC.

This chain links TRBV29-1 with TRBJ1-2; possibly TRBD1 for D (5 bases). Germline CDR1 and CDR2: SQVTM and ANQGSEA. Trimming cost V 6 bases and J 6 bases, with 14 bases left between them. The CDR3 loop spans 12 amino acids. CDR3 residues: CSVLGGGDGYTF. The CDR3 nucleotides are TGCAGCGTCCTCGGGGGGGGAGATGGCTACACCTTC.

The gene calls are TRBV5-1 and TRBJ2-2; possibly TRBD1 or TRBD2 for D (5 bases each). Trimming removed 0 bases from V and 6 bases from J, with 12 bases in between. The V gene's germline CDR1 is SGHRS and CDR2 YFSETQ. CDR3 length: 15 amino acids. The DNA for the CDR3 is TGCGCCAGCAGCTTGGCCGGGGCCGCTCCCGGGGAGCTGTTTTTT. It yields the protein CASSLAGAAPGELFF.

The chain combines TRBV9 with TRBJ2-7; D not resolved. V lost 0 bases, J lost 7 bases, and 11 bases lay in between. This CDR3 spans 13 amino acids. In germline, CDR1 is SGDLS, CDR2 YYNGEE. The CDR3, as DNA: TGTGCCAGCAGCGTAGCATCGGCGGCGGAGCAGTACTTC. This translates into CASSVASAAEQYF.

The chain uses TRBV4-1 and TRBJ1-3, with D unclear. This CDR3 contains 12 residues. Per the germline V gene, CDR1 is MGHRA and CDR2 is YSYEKL. The V end lost 4 bases, the J end lost 4 bases, and 5 bases lay between the germline ends. CDR3 DNA sequence: TGCGCCAGCAGCCGACCGGGAAACACCATATATTTT. Protein product: CASSRPGNTIYF.

The chain is built from TRBV28 and TRBJ1-3, with 8 bases matching TRBD1. The CDR3 spans 14 residues. CDR1 is MDHEN, CDR2 SYDVKM, per germline. V trimming: 3 bases; J trimming: 2 bases; junction bases outside the gene matches: 0. The CDR3 nucleotides are TGTGCCAGCAGTTTGGACAGGGCTGGAAACACCATATATTTT. Encoded protein: CASSLDRAGNTIYF.

The rearrangement links TRBV7-9 to TRBJ2-1; D perhaps matches TRBD1 (6 bases). CDR1 and CDR2 (germline): SEHNR, FQNEAQ (reference sequence). The CDR3 runs 15 residues. The V end was cut by 0 bases, the J end by 9 bases, with 15 bases between. The CDR3 loop is CASSLAQGRLREQFF. The CDR3 DNA sequence: TGTGCCAGCAGCTTAGCGCAGGGGCGCTTACGTGAGCAGTTCTTC.

This clone was seen only a few times. The rearrangement links TRBV4-3 to TRBJ2-5, with a possible D match to TRBD1 (6 bases). Germline V gene lookup returns CDR1 LGHNA and CDR2 YSLEER. V was pared by 0 bases and J by 3 bases, with 14 bases between. The CDR3 is 16 amino acids. CDR3 sequence (DNA): TGCGCCAGCAGCCAAGATGGTGGGACAACAAAAGAGACCCAGTACTTC. It is translated as CASSQDGGTTKETQYF.

The chain uses TRBV4-3 and TRBJ1-1, with D perhaps TRBD1 (5 bases). CDR3 length equals 16 residues. V was trimmed by 1 base and J by 2 bases, leaving 14 bases between them. CDR1 and CDR2 (germline): LGHNA, YSLEER. CDR3: CASSQASLRGNTEAFF. The CDR3 region has the DNA TGCGCCAGCAGCCAAGCCTCCCTCCGGGGCAACACTGAAGCTTTCTTT.

This chain connects TRBV7-9 to TRBJ2-2; 14 bases are a match to TRBD2. This CDR3 contains 19 residues. In germline, CDR1 is SEHNR, CDR2 FQNEAQ (reference sequence). V gave up 6 bases and J gave up 5 bases; unmatched junction bases: 14. DNA for the CDR3: TGTGCCAGCAGTCCAGGGACTAGCGGGAGATTCCTTAGAACCGGGGAGCTGTTTTTT. It specifies CASSPGTSGRFLRTGELFF.

V usage is TRBV19 and J usage is TRBJ2-6; D gene uncertain. Trimming left V 10 bases short and J 4 bases short, with 11 bases between. This CDR3 contains 13 residues. The germline gives CDR1 LNHDA, CDR2 SQIVND (reference sequence). The CDR3 protein is CATFYSGANVLTF. Here the CDR3 DNA reads TGTGCCACCTTCTACTCGGGGGCCAACGTCCTGACTTTC.

The genes are TRBV5-6 and TRBJ2-3; no clear D gene. The germline V gene has CDR1 SGHDT and CDR2 YYEEEE. This CDR3 spans 14 amino acids. The ends were cut back, 0 bases at V and 6 bases at J, with 11 bases in the middle. The CDR3 DNA is TGTGCCAGCAGCTTGGACAGCTCTTCTGATACGCAGTATTTT. It codes for CASSLDSSSDTQYF.

The chain recombines TRBV14 with TRBJ2-5; TRBD1 agrees at 12 bases. Germline CDR1 is SGHDN and CDR2 is FVKESK. The V segment lost 4 bases and the J segment 4 bases; nucleotides outside the gene matches: 7. CDR3 length equals 16 residues. CDR3 in DNA: TGTGCCAGCAGCCCAGGGGACAGGGGGCGGGGAGAGACCCAGTACTTC. This gives the protein CASSPGDRGRGETQYF.

The chain has TRBV12-5 and TRBJ2-1; D gene uncertain. CDR3 size: 13 residues. The germline V gene encodes CDR1 LGHNT and CDR2 FRNRAP. Trimming removed 1 base from V and 3 bases from J, with 4 bases in between. This CDR3 is CASGLALYNEQFF. The CDR3 coding sequence is TGTGCTAGTGGTTTGGCACTCTACAATGAGCAGTTCTTC.

The V call is TRBV7-3, the J call TRBJ1-5; D is undetermined. The CDR3 consists of 13 residues. Germline V gives CDR1 SGHTA, CDR2 FQGTGA. V was clipped by 5 bases and J by 3 bases, with 8 bases between them. The CDR3 spells CASSPNYNQPQHF. The CDR3 bases are TGTGCCAGCAGCCCAAACTACAATCAGCCCCAGCATTTT. The variable domain in full, with the rest retrieved from reference TRBV7-3 and TRBJ1-5, is GAGVSQTPSNKVTEKGKYVELRCDPISGHTALYWYRQSLGQGPEFLIYFQGTGAADDSGLPNDRFFAVRPEGSVSTLKIQRTERGDSAVYLCASSPNYNQPQHFGDGTRLSIL.

The chain carries TRBV25-1 and TRBJ2-1; 8 bases fit TRBD1. Germline CDR1 MGHDK, CDR2 SYGVNS. The CDR3 length is 16 residues. J gave up 1 base and V 1 base, and 3 bases lay outside the gene matches. The CDR3 sequence: CASSEWTGQSYNEQFF. In DNA, the CDR3 is TGTGCCAGCAGTGAATGGACAGGGCAATCCTACAATGAGCAGTTCTTC. The full variable domain, its missing parts supplied by reference TRBV25-1 and TRBJ2-1, is EADIYQTPRYLVIGTGKKITLECSQTMGHDKMYWYQQDPGMELHLIHYSYGVNSTEKGDLSSESTVSRIRTEHFPLTLESARPSHTSQYLCASSEWTGQSYNEQFFGPGTRLTVL.

This chain connects TRBV19 to TRBJ1-6; tentative D call: TRBD1 (6 bases). Germline V CDR1 and CDR2: LNHDA, SQIVND (reference sequence). Between the trimmed V and J ends, which lost 5 bases and 8 bases, there was a span of 10 bases. The CDR3 loop spans 13 amino acids. CDR3 bases: TGTGCCAGTAGTCTCCCAGGGGATTCACCCCTCCACTTT. This codes for CASSLPGDSPLHF.

The CDR3 region is CASSPRTGNEQYF. As DNA, the CDR3 is TGTGCCAGCAGCCCACGGACAGGGAACGAGCAGTACTTC. J is TRBJ2-7 and V is TRBV7-2; 8 positions match TRBD1. V trimming: 5 bases; J trimming: 5 bases; junction bases outside the gene matches: 5. CDR1 is SGHTA and CDR2 is FQGNSA in the germline V gene. This CDR3 contains 13 residues.

The rearrangement links TRBV5-1 to TRBJ1-3; D perhaps matches TRBD1 (5 bases). The CDR3 is 13 residues long. Germline assignment: CDR1 SGHRS and CDR2 YFSETQ. Trimming took off 6 bases at V and 1 base at J, with 8 bases between the two ends. The CDR3 DNA reads TGCGCCAGCACTCAGGGATCTGGAAACACCATATATTTT. It translates to CASTQGSGNTIYF. Full variable domain (outside the CDR3, taken from reference TRBV5-1 and TRBJ1-3): KAGVTQTPRYLIKTRGQQVTLSCSPISGHRSVSWYQQTPGQGLQFLFEYFSETQRNKGNFPGRFSGRQFSNSRSEMNVSTLELGDSALYLCASTQGSGNTIYFGEGSWLTVV.

V usage is TRBV2 and J usage is TRBJ2-5; D is tentatively TRBD1 or TRBD2 (5 bases each). CDR3 size: 11 residues. Trimming left V 8 bases short and J 5 bases short, with 9 bases between. Per the germline V gene, CDR1 is SNHLY and CDR2 is FYNNEI. The CDR3 sequence: CASPEGETQYF. CDR3 in DNA: TGTGCCAGCCCTGAGGGGGAGACCCAGTACTTC.

V gene TRBV6-6 combines with J gene TRBJ2-2; weak D call: TRBD2 (5 bases). Germline CDR1 and CDR2: MNHNY and SVGAGI (reference sequence). The ends were cut back, 6 bases at V and 0 bases at J, with 14 bases in the middle. This CDR3 spans 16 amino acids. CDR3 nucleotides: TGTGCCAGCAGGAAACCCGGGGAACCGAACACCGGGGAGCTGTTTTTT. Amino acid sequence: CASRKPGEPNTGELFF.

The chain couples TRBV2 to TRBJ2-5, with TRBD2 matching 10 bases. Germline values: CDR1 SNHLY, CDR2 FYNNEI. The CDR3 extends over 17 amino acids. V dropped 6 bases and J dropped 5; count of bases not matched to a gene: 15. CDR3 amino acids: CASRRGWTSGPGETQYF. The CDR3 DNA sequence: TGTGCCAGCAGGCGAGGGTGGACTAGCGGTCCCGGGGAGACCCAGTACTTC. Looking up the rest from reference TRBV2 and TRBJ2-5 gives the full variable domain: EPEVTQTPSHQVTQMGQEVILRCVPISNHLYFYWYRQILGQKVEFLVSFYNNEISEKSEIFDDQFSVERPDGSNFTLKIRSTKLEDSAMYFCASRRGWTSGPGETQYFGPGTRLLVL.

The chain employs TRBV4-1 and TRBJ2-5; D ambiguous. The CDR3 totals 11 residues. From germline, CDR1 is MGHRA and CDR2 YSYEKL. Between the trimmed V and J ends, which lost 3 bases and 4 bases, there was a span of 3 bases. As DNA, the CDR3 is TGCGCCAGCAGCCACGGAGAGACCCAGTACTTC. It codes for CASSHGETQYF.

The V call is TRBV19, the J call TRBJ2-7, with D maybe TRBD1 (5 bases). V shed 3 bases and J shed 4 bases, with 16 bases lying between them. The CDR3 totals 15 residues. CDR1 and CDR2 (germline): LNHDA, SQIVND (reference sequence). The CDR3 reads CASSIGFDRAYEQYF. CDR3 DNA: TGTGCCAGTAGTATCGGTTTCGACAGAGCATACGAGCAGTACTTC.

This clone was observed a single time. The V gene is TRBV30, the J gene TRBJ1-6; maybe TRBD1 (5 bases). Germline loops: CDR1 GTSNPN, CDR2 SVGIG (reference sequence). CDR3 length: 13 amino acids. The V and J ends lost 4 bases and 4 bases respectively, with 8 bases between them. This chain's CDR3 is CAWTQGYNSPLHF. In DNA form, the CDR3 reads TGTGCCTGGACGCAGGGTTATAATTCACCCCTCCACTTT.

The chain uses TRBV5-8 and TRBJ1-1; D gene uncertain. The CDR3 contains 13 residues. V was shortened by 4 bases and J by 4 bases, with 11 bases between the two germline ends. CDR1 SGHTS and CDR2 YDEGEE come from the germline V gene. The CDR3 reads CASSPLFGTEAFF. The CDR3 bases are TGTGCCAGCAGCCCGTTATTCGGCACTGAAGCTTTCTTT. Filled out from reference TRBV5-8 and TRBJ1-1, the complete variable domain reads EAGVTQSPTHLIKTRGQQATLRCSPISGHTSVYWYQQALGLGLQFLLWYDEGEERNRGNFPPRFSGRQFPNYSSELNVNALELEDSALYLCASSPLFGTEAFFGQGTRLTVV.

The J gene is TRBJ1-6, the V gene TRBV5-4, with TRBD1 matching over 7 bases. From germline, CDR1 is SGHNT and CDR2 YYREEE (reference sequence). This CDR3 has 12 amino acids. The J segment lost 13 bases and the V segment lost 4 bases, leaving 5 bases of the junction unmatched. The CDR3 reads CASSVDRSPLHF. For the CDR3, the DNA is TGTGCCAGCAGCGTGGACAGGTCCCCCCTCCACTTT.

V is TRBV4-1 and J is TRBJ1-4; D is possibly TRBD1 (6 bases). V lost 4 bases to trimming and J lost 0 bases, with 12 bases between them. Germline V gene data show CDR1 as MGHRA and CDR2 as YSYEKL. CDR3 length: 16 residues. The CDR3: CASSRSAGATNEKLFF. The DNA for the CDR3 is TGCGCCAGCAGCCGAAGCGCAGGGGCAACTAATGAAAAACTGTTTTTT.

This clone was picked up one time. This chain connects TRBV9 to TRBJ2-7, with 8 bases fitting TRBD2. V trimming: 0 bases; J trimming: 1 base; junction bases outside the gene matches: 6. The CDR3 loop spans 16 amino acids. Germline V gene lookup returns CDR1 SGDLS and CDR2 YYNGEE. CDR3 sequence reads: CASSVGGTSGSYEQYF. The DNA of the CDR3 is TGTGCCAGCAGCGTAGGGGGAACTAGCGGATCCTACGAGCAGTACTTC.

The V call is TRBV18, the J call TRBJ2-4; D remains unclear. CDR1 KGHSH and CDR2 LQKENI come from the germline V gene. V lost 3 bases to trimming and J lost 0 bases, with 3 bases between them. The CDR3 spans 13 residues. CDR3 region: CASSPEAKNIQYF. CDR3 in DNA: TGTGCCAGCTCACCTGAAGCCAAAAACATTCAGTACTTC. The whole variable domain, filled in from reference TRBV18 and TRBJ2-4, reads NAGVMQNPRHLVRRRGQEARLRCSPMKGHSHVYWYRQLPEEGLKFMVYLQKENIIDESGMPKERFSAEFPKEGPSILRIQQVVRGDSAAYFCASSPEAKNIQYFGAGTRLSVL.